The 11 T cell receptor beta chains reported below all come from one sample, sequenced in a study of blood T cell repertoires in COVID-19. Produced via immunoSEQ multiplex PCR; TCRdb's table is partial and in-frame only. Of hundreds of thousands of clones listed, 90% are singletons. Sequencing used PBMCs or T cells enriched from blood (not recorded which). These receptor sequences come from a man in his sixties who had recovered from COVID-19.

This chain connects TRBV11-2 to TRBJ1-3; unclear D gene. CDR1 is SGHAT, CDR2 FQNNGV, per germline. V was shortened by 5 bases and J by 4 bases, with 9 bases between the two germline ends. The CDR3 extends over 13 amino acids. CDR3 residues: CASSQTGGNTIYF. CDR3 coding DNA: TGTGCCAGCAGCCAGACCGGGGGAAACACCATATATTTT.

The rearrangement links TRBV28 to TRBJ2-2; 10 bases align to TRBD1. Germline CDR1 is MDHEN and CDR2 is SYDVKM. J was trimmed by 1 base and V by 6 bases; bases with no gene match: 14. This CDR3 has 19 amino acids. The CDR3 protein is CASRTGTGVGSVNTGELFF. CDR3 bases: TGTGCCAGCAGGACCGGGACAGGGGTCGGTAGCGTGAACACCGGGGAGCTGTTTTTT.

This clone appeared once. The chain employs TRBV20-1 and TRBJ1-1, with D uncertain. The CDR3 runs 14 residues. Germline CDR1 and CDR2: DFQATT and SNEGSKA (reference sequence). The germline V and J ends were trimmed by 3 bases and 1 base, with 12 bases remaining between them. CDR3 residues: CSASPRHTNTEAFF. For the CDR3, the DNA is TGCAGTGCTAGTCCCCGACACACGAACACTGAAGCTTTCTTT.

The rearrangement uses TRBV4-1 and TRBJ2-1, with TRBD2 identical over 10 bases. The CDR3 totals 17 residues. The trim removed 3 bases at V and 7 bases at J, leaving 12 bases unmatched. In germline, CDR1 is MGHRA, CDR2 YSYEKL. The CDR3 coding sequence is TGCGCCAGCAGCCACCGGCAGGAACTAGCGGGATTTAATGAGCAGTTCTTC. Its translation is CASSHRQELAGFNEQFF.

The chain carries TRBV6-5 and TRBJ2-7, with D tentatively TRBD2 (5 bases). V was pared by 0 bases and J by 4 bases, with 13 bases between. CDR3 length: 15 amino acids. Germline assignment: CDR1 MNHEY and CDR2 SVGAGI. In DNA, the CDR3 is TGTGCCAGCAGTTACTCGTCAGAGAGGAGGTACGAGCAGTACTTC. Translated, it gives CASSYSSERRYEQYF.

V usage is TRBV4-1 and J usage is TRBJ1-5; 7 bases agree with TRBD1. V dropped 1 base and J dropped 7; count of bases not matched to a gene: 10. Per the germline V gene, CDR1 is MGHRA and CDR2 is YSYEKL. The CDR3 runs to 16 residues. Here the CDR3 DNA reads TGCGCCAGCAGCCAAGGTTGGGCAGGGGGGCTCCAGCCCCAGCATTTT. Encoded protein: CASSQGWAGGLQPQHF.

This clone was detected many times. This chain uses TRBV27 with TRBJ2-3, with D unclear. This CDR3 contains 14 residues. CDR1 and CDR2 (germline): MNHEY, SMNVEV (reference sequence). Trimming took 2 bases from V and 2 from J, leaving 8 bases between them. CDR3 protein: CASSLGLYTDTQYF. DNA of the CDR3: TGTGCCAGCAGTTTAGGGCTTTACACAGATACGCAGTATTTT.

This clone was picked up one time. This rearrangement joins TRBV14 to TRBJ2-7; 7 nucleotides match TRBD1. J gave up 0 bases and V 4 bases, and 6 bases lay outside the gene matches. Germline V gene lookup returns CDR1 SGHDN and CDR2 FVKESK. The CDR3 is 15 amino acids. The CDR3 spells CASSPTGSHSYEQYF. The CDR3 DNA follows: TGTGCCAGCAGCCCGACAGGGTCCCACTCCTACGAGCAGTACTTC.

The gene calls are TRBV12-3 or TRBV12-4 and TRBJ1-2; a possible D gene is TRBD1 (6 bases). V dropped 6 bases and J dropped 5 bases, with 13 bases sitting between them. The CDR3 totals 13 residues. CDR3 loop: CASRRGGRYGYTF. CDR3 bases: TGTGCCAGCAGGAGAGGGGGTCGGTATGGCTACACCTTC.

The CDR3 region is CASSTQAGRGRNEQFF. The CDR3 DNA sequence: TGTGCCAGTAGTACTCAAGCGGGTAGGGGTAGGAATGAGCAGTTCTTC. The rearrangement joins TRBV19 to TRBJ2-1; D is perhaps TRBD2 (6 bases). Germline V gene sequence: CDR1 LNHDA, CDR2 SQIVND (reference sequence). With 4 bases removed from V and 7 bases from J, the gap between germline ends came to 20 bases. CDR3 length equals 16 residues.

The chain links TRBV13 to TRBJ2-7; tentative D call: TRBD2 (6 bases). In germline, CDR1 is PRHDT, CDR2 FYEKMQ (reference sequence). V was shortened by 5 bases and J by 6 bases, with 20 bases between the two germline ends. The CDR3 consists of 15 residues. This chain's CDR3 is CASSHLAGSSLEQYF. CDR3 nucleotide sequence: TGTGCCAGCAGCCACCTAGCCGGGAGCTCTCTCGAGCAGTACTTC.